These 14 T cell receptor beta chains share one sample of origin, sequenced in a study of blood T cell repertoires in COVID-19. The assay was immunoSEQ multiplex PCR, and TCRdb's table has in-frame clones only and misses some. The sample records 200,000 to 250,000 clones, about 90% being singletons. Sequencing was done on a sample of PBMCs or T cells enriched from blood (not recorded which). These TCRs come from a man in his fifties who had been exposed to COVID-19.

The CDR3 region has the DNA TGTGCTAGTGGCTTCAGGGAGGAGCAGCCCCAGCATTTT. Translation gives CASGFREEQPQHF. The chain has TRBV12-5 and TRBJ1-5; weak D call: TRBD1 (5 bases). The CDR3 contains 13 residues. V lost 6 bases, J lost 7 bases, and 13 bases lay in between. CDR1 is LGHNT and CDR2 is FRNRAP in the germline V gene.

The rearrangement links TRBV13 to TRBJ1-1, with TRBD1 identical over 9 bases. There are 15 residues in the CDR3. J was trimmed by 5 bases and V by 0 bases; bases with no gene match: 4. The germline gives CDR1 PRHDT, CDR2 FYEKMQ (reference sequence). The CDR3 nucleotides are TGTGCCAGCAGCTTAGGACGGACAGGGGAAACTGAAGCTTTCTTT. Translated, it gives CASSLGRTGETEAFF.

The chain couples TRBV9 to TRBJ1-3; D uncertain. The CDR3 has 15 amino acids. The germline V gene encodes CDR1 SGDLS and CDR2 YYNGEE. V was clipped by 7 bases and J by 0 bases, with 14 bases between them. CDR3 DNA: TGTGCCAGCGCTCTTACTTTCGGCTCTGGAAACACCATATATTTT. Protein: CASALTFGSGNTIYF.

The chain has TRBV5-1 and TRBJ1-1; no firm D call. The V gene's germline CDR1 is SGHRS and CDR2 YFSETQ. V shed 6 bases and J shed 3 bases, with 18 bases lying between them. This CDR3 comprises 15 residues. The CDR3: CASTSEGRLYTEAFF. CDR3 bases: TGCGCCAGCACCTCGGAAGGAAGACTTTACACTGAAGCTTTCTTT.

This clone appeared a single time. CDR3 amino acids: CASSKQGPSRSNQPQHF. CDR3 sequence (DNA): TGTGCCAGTAGTAAACAGGGGCCTTCGCGGAGCAATCAGCCCCAGCATTTT. The chain carries TRBV19 and TRBJ1-5; 7 bases align to TRBD1. The CDR3 totals 17 residues. J gave up 1 base and V 4 bases, and 10 bases lay outside the gene matches. In germline, CDR1 is LNHDA, CDR2 SQIVND (reference sequence).

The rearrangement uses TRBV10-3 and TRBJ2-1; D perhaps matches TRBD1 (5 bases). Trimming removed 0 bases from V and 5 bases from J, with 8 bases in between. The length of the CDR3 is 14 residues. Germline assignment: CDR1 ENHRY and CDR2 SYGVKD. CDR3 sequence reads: CAISESFRDNEQFF. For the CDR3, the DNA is TGTGCCATCAGTGAGTCGTTCAGGGACAATGAGCAGTTCTTC.

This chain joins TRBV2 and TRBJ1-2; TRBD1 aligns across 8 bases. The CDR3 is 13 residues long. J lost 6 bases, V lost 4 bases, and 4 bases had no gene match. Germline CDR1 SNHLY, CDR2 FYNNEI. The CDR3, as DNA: TGTGCCAGCAGTGGGACAGGGAAAGATGGCTACACCTTC. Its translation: CASSGTGKDGYTF.

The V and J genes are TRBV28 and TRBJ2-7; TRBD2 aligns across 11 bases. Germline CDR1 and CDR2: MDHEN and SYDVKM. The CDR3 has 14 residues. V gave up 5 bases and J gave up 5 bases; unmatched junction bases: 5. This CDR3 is CASSGFSGRDEQYV. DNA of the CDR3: TGTGCCAGCAGTGGATTTAGCGGGAGGGACGAGCAGTACGTC.

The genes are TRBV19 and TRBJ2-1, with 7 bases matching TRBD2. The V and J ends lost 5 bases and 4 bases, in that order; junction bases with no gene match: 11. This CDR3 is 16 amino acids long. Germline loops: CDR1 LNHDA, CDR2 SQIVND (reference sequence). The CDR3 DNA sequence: TGTGCCAGTAGTCCCGAGGGCGGGGGAAAATACAATGAGCAGTTCTTC. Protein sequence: CASSPEGGGKYNEQFF.

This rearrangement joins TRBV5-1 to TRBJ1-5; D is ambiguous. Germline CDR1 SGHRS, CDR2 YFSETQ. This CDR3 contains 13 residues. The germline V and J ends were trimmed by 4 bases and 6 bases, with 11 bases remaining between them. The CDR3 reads CASSPGVGQPQHF. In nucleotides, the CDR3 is TGCGCCAGCAGCCCGGGTGTGGGTCAGCCCCAGCATTTT. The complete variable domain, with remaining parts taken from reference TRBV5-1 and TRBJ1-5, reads KAGVTQTPRYLIKTRGQQVTLSCSPISGHRSVSWYQQTPGQGLQFLFEYFSETQRNKGNFPGRFSGRQFSNSRSEMNVSTLELGDSALYLCASSPGVGQPQHFGDGTRLSIL.

CDR3 sequence (DNA): TGTGCCAGCATAGGAGTTAACTATGGCTACACCTTC. Residues: CASIGVNYGYTF. The genes are TRBV28 and TRBJ1-2; D not resolved. V was trimmed by 7 bases and J by 1 base, leaving 7 bases between them. This CDR3 contains 12 residues. Germline V gene sequence: CDR1 MDHEN, CDR2 SYDVKM.

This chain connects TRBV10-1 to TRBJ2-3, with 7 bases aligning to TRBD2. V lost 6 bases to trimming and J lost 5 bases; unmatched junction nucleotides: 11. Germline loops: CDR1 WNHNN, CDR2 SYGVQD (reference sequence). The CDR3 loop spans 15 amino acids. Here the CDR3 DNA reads TGCGCCAGCAGCCAGCGACTAGCTGGTCAAGATACGCAGTATTTT. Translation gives CASSQRLAGQDTQYF.

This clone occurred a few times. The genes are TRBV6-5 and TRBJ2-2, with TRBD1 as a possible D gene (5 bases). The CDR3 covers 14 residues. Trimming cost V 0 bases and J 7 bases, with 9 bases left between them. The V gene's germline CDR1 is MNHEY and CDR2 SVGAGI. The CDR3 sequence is CASSYSGESGELFF. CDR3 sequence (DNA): TGTGCCAGCAGTTACTCAGGGGAAAGCGGGGAGCTGTTTTTT.

The CDR3 loop is CASRLDRLDSPLHF. CDR3 sequence (DNA): TGTGCCAGCAGGTTGGACAGGTTGGATTCACCCCTCCACTTT. The J gene is TRBJ1-6, the V gene TRBV6-5; 7 nucleotides line up with TRBD1. CDR3 length: 14 amino acids. Germline CDR1 is MNHEY and CDR2 is SVGAGI. V dropped 6 bases and J dropped 8; count of bases not matched to a gene: 7.